This T cell receptor beta chain was retrieved from a study of cytomegalovirus exposure and HLA in healthy donors. PCR involved 60 Vbeta and 13 Jbeta primers. Per the original methods: Unique TCR beta chains numbered 80 million to 95 million in a later analysis, with some 9.9 million shared. The assay was immunoSEQ multiplex PCR, and TCRdb's table has in-frame clones only and misses some. V and J calls and clone size are given by that table; D and trimming were obtained from the DNA. Among about 150,000 clones, 75% to 80% were seen once, and the ten largest hold roughly 4.2%. Trimming took 7 bases from V and 5 from J; bases not matched to a gene: 7. The CDR3 is made up of 12 amino acids. Germline loops: CDR1 SQVTM, CDR2 ANQGSEA.

The chain is built from TRBV29-1 and TRBJ2-5; 7 bases agree with TRBD1. The source material was PBMCs. The sequence came from a male donor in good health and CMV-seronegative. The CDR3 reads CSAERGRETQYF. CDR3 nucleotide sequence: TGCAGCGCCGAAAGGGGGCGGGAGACCCAGTACTTC.